This T cell receptor (beta chain) is drawn from a study of cytomegalovirus exposure and HLA in healthy donors. Comments on this clone: Its antigen is not known.

As for the donors, each was a healthy bone marrow donor. In the PCR, 60 Vbeta and 13 Jbeta primers were used. The authors' processing: Counted up in a later analysis, unique TCR beta chains came to some 75 million, with about 10 million shared. Repertoires were generated with immunoSEQ multiplex PCR, while TCRdb's copy carries only in-frame clones and drops some. V and J calls and clone size are copied from that table; D and trimming were computed from the DNA. The sample records 100,000 to 150,000 clones, approximately 80% being singletons. Germline V gene lookup returns CDR1 SNHLY and CDR2 FYNNEI. Trimming left V 5 bases short and J 2 bases short, with 13 bases between. The CDR3 extends over 15 amino acids. Study results and caveats: Cytomegalovirus association was listed for 150 or so TCR beta chains.

Material: PBMCs. The rearrangement uses TRBV2 and TRBJ1-3, with D tentatively TRBD1 (6 bases). The clonotype comes from a man between 18 and 29 years old in good health and CMV-seronegative. The CDR3 region has the DNA TGTGCCAGCAGTACACAGGGTGCAGCTGGAAACACCATATATTTT. It translates to CASSTQGAAGNTIYF.